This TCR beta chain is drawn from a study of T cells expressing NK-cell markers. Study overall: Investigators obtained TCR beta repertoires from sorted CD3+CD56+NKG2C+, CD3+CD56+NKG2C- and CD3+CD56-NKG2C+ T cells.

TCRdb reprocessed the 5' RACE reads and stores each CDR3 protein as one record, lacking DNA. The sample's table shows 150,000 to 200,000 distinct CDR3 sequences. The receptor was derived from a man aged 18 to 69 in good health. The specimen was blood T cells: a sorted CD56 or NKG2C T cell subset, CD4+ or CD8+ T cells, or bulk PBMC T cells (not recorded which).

The CDR3 sequence: CASSQEVGTASSYNEQFF. This chain links TRBV4-1 with TRBJ2-1; TCRdb calls TRBD1, which cannot be checked without DNA. The CDR3 consists of 18 residues. Germline loops: CDR1 MGHRA, CDR2 YSYEKL.